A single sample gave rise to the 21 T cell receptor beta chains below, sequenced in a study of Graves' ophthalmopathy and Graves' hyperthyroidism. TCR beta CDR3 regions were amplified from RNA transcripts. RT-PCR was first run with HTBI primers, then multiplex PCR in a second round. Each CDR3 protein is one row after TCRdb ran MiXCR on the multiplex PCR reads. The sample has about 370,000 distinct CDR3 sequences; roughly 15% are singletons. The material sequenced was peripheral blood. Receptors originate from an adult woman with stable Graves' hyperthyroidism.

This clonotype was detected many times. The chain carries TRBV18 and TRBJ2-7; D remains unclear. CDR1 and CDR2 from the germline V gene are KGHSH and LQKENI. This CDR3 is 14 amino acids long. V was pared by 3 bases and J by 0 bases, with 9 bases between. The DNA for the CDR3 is TGTGCCAGCTCACCCTCGGAGCCCTCCTACGAGCAGTACTTC. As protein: CASSPSEPSYEQYF.

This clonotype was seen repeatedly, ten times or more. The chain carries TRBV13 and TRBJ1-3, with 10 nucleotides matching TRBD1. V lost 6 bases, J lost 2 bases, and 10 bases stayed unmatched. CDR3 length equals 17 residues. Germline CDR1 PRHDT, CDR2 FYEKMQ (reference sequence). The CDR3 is CASRTGTGDFAGNTIYF. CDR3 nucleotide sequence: TGTGCCAGCAGGACCGGGACAGGGGATTTTGCTGGAAACACCATATATTTT.

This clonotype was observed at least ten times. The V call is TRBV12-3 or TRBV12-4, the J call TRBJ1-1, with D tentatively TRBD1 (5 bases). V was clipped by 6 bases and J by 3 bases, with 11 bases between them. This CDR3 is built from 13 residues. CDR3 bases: TGTGCCAGCAGCGGGCGGGGGGACACTGAAGCTTTCTTT. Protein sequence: CASSGRGDTEAFF.

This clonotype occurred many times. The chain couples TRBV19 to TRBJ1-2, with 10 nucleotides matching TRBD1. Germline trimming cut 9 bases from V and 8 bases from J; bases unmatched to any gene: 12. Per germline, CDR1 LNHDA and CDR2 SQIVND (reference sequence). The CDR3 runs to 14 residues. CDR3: CARKFRQGASGYTF. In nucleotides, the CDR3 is TGTGCCAGAAAGTTTAGACAGGGGGCTTCCGGCTACACCTTC.

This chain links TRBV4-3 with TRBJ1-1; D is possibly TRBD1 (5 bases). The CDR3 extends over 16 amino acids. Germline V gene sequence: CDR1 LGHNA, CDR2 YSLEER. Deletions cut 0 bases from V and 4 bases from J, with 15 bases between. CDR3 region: CASSQDGAGGPTEAFF. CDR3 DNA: TGCGCCAGCAGCCAAGATGGGGCCGGAGGGCCCACTGAAGCTTTCTTT.

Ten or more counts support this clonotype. CDR3 in DNA: TGTGCCAGCAGCTGGGGGACAGGGGGCCTGGCACCCCTCCACTTT. This translates into CASSWGTGGLAPLHF. The chain links TRBV28 to TRBJ1-6; TRBD1 agrees at 12 bases. Per the germline V gene, CDR1 is MDHEN and CDR2 is SYDVKM. The length of the CDR3 is 15 residues. Unmatched junction bases numbered 8, after V lost 6 bases and J lost 11 bases.

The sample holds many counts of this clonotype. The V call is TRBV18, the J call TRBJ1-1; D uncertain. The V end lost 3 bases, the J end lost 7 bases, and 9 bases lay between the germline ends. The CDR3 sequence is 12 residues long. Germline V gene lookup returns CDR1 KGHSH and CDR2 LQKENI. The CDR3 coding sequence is TGTGCCAGCTCACCCACAGAGGGTGAAGCTTTCTTT. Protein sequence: CASSPTEGEAFF.

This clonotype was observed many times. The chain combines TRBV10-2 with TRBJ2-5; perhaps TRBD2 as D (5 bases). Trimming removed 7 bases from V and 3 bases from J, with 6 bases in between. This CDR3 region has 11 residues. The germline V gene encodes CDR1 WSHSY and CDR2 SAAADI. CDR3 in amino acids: CASKREETQYF. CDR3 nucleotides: TGCGCCAGCAAGAGGGAAGAGACCCAGTACTTC.

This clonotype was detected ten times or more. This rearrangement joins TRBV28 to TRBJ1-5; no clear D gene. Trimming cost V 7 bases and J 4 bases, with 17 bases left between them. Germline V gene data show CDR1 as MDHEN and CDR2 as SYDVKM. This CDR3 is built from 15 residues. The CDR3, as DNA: TGTGCCAGCAAGGGAAGGGAGGGATTTAATCAGCCCCAGCATTTT. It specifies CASKGREGFNQPQHF.

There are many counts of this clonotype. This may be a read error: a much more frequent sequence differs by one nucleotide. The CDR3 DNA is TGTGCCAGCAGCGCCCAGGGGAACACTGAAGCTTTCTTT. This codes for CASSAQGNTEAFF. The chain links TRBV7-2 to TRBJ1-1; D is possibly TRBD1 (5 bases). The germline V gene has CDR1 SGHTA and CDR2 FQGNSA. V lost 5 bases and J lost 1, with 8 bases in between. The CDR3 runs to 13 residues.

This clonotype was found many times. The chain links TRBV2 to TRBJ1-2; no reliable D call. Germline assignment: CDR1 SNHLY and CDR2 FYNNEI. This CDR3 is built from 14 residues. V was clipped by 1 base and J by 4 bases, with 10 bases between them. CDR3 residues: CASSEVGQLYGYTF. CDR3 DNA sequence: TGTGCCAGCAGTGAAGTAGGGCAGCTCTATGGCTACACCTTC.

This chain's CDR3 is CASISTDRAFGYTF. CDR3 DNA sequence: TGTGCCAGCATCTCCACGGACAGGGCGTTCGGCTACACCTTC. V and J are TRBV28 and TRBJ1-2; 8 bases are a match to TRBD1. Per germline, CDR1 MDHEN and CDR2 SYDVKM. This CDR3 comprises 14 residues. The V and J ends lost 7 bases and 8 bases, in that order; junction bases with no gene match: 12.

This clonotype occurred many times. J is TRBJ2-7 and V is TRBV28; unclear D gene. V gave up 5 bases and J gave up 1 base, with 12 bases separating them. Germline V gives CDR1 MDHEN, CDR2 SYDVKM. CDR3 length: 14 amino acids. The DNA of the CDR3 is TGTGCCAGCAGTGGCCCCCGGGTTTCCTACGAGCAGTACTTC. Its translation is CASSGPRVSYEQYF.

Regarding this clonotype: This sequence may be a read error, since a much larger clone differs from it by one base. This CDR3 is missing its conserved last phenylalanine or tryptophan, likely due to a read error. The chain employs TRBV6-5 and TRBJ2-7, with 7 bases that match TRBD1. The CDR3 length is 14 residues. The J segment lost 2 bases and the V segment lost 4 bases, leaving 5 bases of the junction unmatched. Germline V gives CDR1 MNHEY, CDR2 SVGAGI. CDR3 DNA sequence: TGTGCCAGCAGTTTTCGGGACAGTACCTACGAGCAGTACCTC. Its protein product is CASSFRDSTYEQYL.

This CDR3 reads CASSSDGLSMNTEAFF. In DNA form, the CDR3 reads TGTGCCAGCAGCTCGGACGGGTTGTCCATGAACACTGAAGCTTTCTTT. The chain joins TRBV11-2 to TRBJ1-1; unclear D gene. Between the trimmed V and J ends, which lost 4 bases and 0 bases, there was a span of 15 bases. CDR3 length: 16 residues. The germline gives CDR1 SGHAT, CDR2 FQNNGV.

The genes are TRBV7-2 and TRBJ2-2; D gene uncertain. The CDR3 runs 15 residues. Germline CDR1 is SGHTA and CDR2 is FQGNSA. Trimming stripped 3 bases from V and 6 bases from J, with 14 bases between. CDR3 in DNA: TGTGCCAGCAGCTTTCTTGGCGGACCCCCCGGGGAGCTGTTTTTT. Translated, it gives CASSFLGGPPGELFF.

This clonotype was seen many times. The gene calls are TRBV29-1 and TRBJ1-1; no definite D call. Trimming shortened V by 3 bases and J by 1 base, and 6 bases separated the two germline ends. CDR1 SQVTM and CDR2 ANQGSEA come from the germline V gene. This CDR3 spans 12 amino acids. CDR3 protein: CSVDSPNTEAFF. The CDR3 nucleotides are TGCAGCGTTGACAGCCCGAACACTGAAGCTTTCTTT.

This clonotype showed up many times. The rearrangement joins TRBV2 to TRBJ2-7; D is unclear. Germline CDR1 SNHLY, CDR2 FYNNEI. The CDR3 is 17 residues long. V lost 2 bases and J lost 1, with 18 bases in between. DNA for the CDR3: TGTGCCAGCAGTGAACCCACTGACAAAAATCCTTCCTACGAGCAGTACTTC. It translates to CASSEPTDKNPSYEQYF.

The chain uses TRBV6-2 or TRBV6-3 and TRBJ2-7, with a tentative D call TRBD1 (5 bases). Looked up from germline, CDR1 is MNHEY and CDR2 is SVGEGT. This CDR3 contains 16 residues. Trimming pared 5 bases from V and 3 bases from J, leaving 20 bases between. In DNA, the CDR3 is TGTGCCAGCAGTACTAATCCGCCAGGGTCCCTCTACGAGCAGTACTTC. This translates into CASSTNPPGSLYEQYF.

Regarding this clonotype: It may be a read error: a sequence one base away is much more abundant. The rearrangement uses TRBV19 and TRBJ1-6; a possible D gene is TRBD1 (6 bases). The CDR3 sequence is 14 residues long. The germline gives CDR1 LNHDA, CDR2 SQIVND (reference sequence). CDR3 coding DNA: TGTGCCAGTAGTCCGGGGGGGGCAAATTCACACCTCCACTTT. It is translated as CASSPGGANSHLHF.

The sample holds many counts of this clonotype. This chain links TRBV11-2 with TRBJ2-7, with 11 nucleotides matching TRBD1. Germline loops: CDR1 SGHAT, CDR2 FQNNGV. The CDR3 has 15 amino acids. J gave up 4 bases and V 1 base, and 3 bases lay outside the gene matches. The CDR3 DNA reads TGTGCCAGCAGCTTAGGGACAGGGGGCTTTTACGAGCAGTACTTC. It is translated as CASSLGTGGFYEQYF.